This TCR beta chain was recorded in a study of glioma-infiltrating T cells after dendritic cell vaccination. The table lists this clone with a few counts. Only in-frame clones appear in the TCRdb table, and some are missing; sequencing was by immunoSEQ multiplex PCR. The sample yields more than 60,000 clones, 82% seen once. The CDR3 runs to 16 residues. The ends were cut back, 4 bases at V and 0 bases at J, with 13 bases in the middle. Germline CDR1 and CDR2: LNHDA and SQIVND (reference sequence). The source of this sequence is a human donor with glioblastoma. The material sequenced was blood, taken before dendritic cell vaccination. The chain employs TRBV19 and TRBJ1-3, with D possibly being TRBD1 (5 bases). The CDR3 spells CASSTSDRRSGNTIYF. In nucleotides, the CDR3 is TGTGCCAGTAGTACTTCCGACAGACGCTCTGGAAACACCATATATTTT.